These 17 T cell receptor beta chains were sequenced from one sample in a study of blood T cell repertoires in COVID-19. TCRdb's table, derived via immunoSEQ multiplex PCR, lists solely in-frame clones and lacks some. The table shows tens of thousands of clones, with 90% occurring only once. The sequenced sample was peripheral blood. Source of these receptors: a man aged 55 to 70 with acute or convalescent COVID-19.

This clone was observed a handful of times. The same CDR3 is also encoded by other DNA sequences in this sample. V gene TRBV27 combines with J gene TRBJ1-3, with unresolved D. V dropped 3 bases and J dropped 2 bases, with 8 bases sitting between them. The CDR3 has 14 amino acids. Per the germline V gene, CDR1 is MNHEY and CDR2 is SMNVEV (reference sequence). As DNA, the CDR3 is TGTGCCAGCAGTTTGGGGAGGGCTGGAAACACCATATATTTT. Protein product: CASSLGRAGNTIYF.

The V call is TRBV5-1, the J call TRBJ2-7; D uncertain. Trimming left V 3 bases short and J 1 base short, with 8 bases between. Per germline, CDR1 SGHRS and CDR2 YFSETQ. This CDR3 has 13 residues. The DNA for the CDR3 is TGCGCCAGCAGCTCTGACACTTCCTACGAGCAGTACTTC. Its protein is CASSSDTSYEQYF.

The V and J genes are TRBV7-9 and TRBJ1-4, with TRBD1 matching 8 bases. Trimming removed 5 bases from V and 2 bases from J; junction bases left unmatched: 13. This CDR3 has 18 amino acids. Germline assignment: CDR1 SEHNR and CDR2 FQNEAQ (reference sequence). The CDR3 region is CASSDTDPDRATNEKLFF. In nucleotides, the CDR3 is TGTGCCAGCAGCGACACCGATCCGGACAGGGCCACTAATGAAAAACTGTTTTTT.

This sequence joins TRBV2 and TRBJ1-1; D ambiguous. Germline CDR1 SNHLY, CDR2 FYNNEI. This CDR3 comprises 12 residues. Trimming shortened V by 6 bases and J by 11 bases, and 16 bases separated the two germline ends. The CDR3 here is CASRKDSAGAFF. The CDR3 nucleotides are TGTGCCAGCAGGAAGGACTCAGCCGGGGCTTTCTTT. The full variable domain, rest sourced from reference TRBV2 and TRBJ1-1, is EPEVTQTPSHQVTQMGQEVILRCVPISNHLYFYWYRQILGQKVEFLVSFYNNEISEKSEIFDDQFSVERPDGSNFTLKIRSTKLEDSAMYFCASRKDSAGAFFGQGTRLTVV.

The CDR3 is CASSQGQGGTEAFF. The CDR3 coding sequence is TGTGCCAGCTCACAGGGACAAGGTGGAACTGAAGCTTTCTTT. The chain combines TRBV18 with TRBJ1-1; tentative D call: TRBD1 (6 bases). The CDR3 totals 14 residues. The V end lost 4 bases, the J end lost 5 bases, and 14 bases lay between the germline ends. Germline CDR1 is KGHSH and CDR2 is LQKENI.

This clone was detected only once. The V and J genes are TRBV19 and TRBJ1-5, with 9 positions matching TRBD1. This CDR3 comprises 13 residues. V gave up 10 bases and J gave up 4 bases; unmatched junction bases: 5. Germline V CDR1 and CDR2: LNHDA, SQIVND (reference sequence). CDR3 region: CATTGGVNQPQHF. CDR3 DNA sequence: TGTGCCACCACAGGGGGCGTTAATCAGCCCCAGCATTTT.

This chain links TRBV24-1 with TRBJ1-1, with 10 bases that match TRBD1. This CDR3 comprises 16 residues. V was pared by 1 base and J by 12 bases, with 13 bases of the junction left unmatched. Germline CDR1 and CDR2: KGHDR and SFDVKD. In DNA, the CDR3 is TGTGCCACCAGTGATTTTGGACAGGGGGGCCTCCCGAGGACTTTCTTT. Protein product: CATSDFGQGGLPRTFF.

The chain employs TRBV4-2 and TRBJ2-1; 7 nucleotides agree with TRBD1. The CDR3 loop spans 16 amino acids. Per the germline V gene, CDR1 is LGHNA and CDR2 is YNFKEQ. V was pared by 4 bases and J by 2 bases, with 8 bases of the junction left unmatched. The CDR3 DNA reads TGTGCCAGCAGCCGCTCCGAGGGACAGACCTACAATGAGCAGTTCTTC. This translates into CASSRSEGQTYNEQFF.

This chain links TRBV5-1 with TRBJ2-7, with D unresolved. The V end lost 0 bases, the J end lost 5 bases, and 9 bases lay between the germline ends. CDR1 is SGHRS, CDR2 YFSETQ, per germline. The CDR3 length is 13 residues. CDR3 in DNA: TGCGCCAGCAGCTTGGACGGTCTAGACGAGCAGTACTTC. It codes for CASSLDGLDEQYF.

V gene TRBV30 combines with J gene TRBJ2-3, with 9 bases that match TRBD2. J was trimmed by 5 bases and V by 1 base; bases with no gene match: 7. This CDR3 has 15 residues. The germline gives CDR1 GTSNPN, CDR2 SVGIG (reference sequence). DNA of the CDR3: TGTGCCTGGAGTGCAGCGGGGGGCCTAGGAGATACGCAGTATTTT. Amino acid sequence: CAWSAAGGLGDTQYF.

This clone was counted between two and nine times. The J gene is TRBJ1-1, the V gene TRBV6-5; D is ambiguous. Germline CDR1 and CDR2: MNHEY and SVGAGI. This CDR3 contains 13 residues. Trimming removed 4 bases from V and 1 base from J, with 7 bases in between. CDR3 loop: CASSSRGNTEAFF. The CDR3 DNA sequence: TGTGCCAGCAGTTCCCGGGGGAACACTGAAGCTTTCTTT.

The rearrangement links TRBV24-1 to TRBJ1-1; TRBD1 agrees at 7 bases. CDR1 and CDR2 (germline): KGHDR, SFDVKD. The CDR3 length is 15 residues. The V gene end was trimmed by 3 bases and the J gene end by 0 bases; junction bases not matched to a gene: 3. The CDR3 spells CATSDATGLNTEAFF. In DNA form, the CDR3 reads TGTGCCACCAGTGATGCGACAGGGCTGAACACTGAAGCTTTCTTT.

The chain carries TRBV27 and TRBJ2-1, with D tentatively TRBD1 (7 bases). The V gene's germline CDR1 is MNHEY and CDR2 SMNVEV (reference sequence). Trimming shortened V by 2 bases and J by 3 bases, and 11 bases separated the two germline ends. CDR3 length equals 15 residues. The CDR3 nucleotides are TGTGCCAGCAGTTTACAGGGGGGAGTCTACAATGAGCAGTTCTTC. Protein sequence: CASSLQGGVYNEQFF.

The count of this clone is one. The chain combines TRBV15 with TRBJ2-1, with D hard to call. The CDR3 contains 13 residues. V was cut by 4 bases and J by 5 bases, with 9 bases left in between. Germline loops: CDR1 LNHNV, CDR2 YYDKDF (reference sequence). The CDR3 nucleotides read TGTGCCACCAGCACTGACTGGAACAATGAGCAGTTCTTC. Its translation: CATSTDWNNEQFF. Full variable domain (missing parts from reference TRBV15 and TRBJ2-1): DAMVIQNPRYQVTQFGKPVTLSCSQTLNHNVMYWYQQKSSQAPKLLFHYYDKDFNNEADTPDNFQSRRPNTSFCFLDIRSPGLGDTAMYLCATSTDWNNEQFFGPGTRLTVL.

V and J are TRBV6-6 and TRBJ1-3; D remains unclear. Germline CDR1 and CDR2: MNHNY and SVGAGI (reference sequence). Trimming cost V 10 bases and J 2 bases, with 12 bases left between them. The CDR3 loop spans 13 amino acids. The CDR3 reads CATLDAAGNTIYF. The CDR3 coding sequence is TGTGCCACCCTAGATGCAGCTGGAAACACCATATATTTT.

J is TRBJ2-2 and V is TRBV30, with D perhaps matching TRBD1 (5 bases). Germline V gene sequence: CDR1 GTSNPN, CDR2 SVGIG (reference sequence). V shed 5 bases and J shed 1 base, with 8 bases lying between them. This CDR3 has 13 residues. The CDR3 protein is CAWSDRNTGELFF. The CDR3, as DNA: TGTGCCTGGTCTGACAGGAACACCGGGGAGCTGTTTTTT.

V usage is TRBV6-1 and J usage is TRBJ2-5; 7 nucleotides align to TRBD1. This CDR3 spans 18 amino acids. The germline CDR1 and CDR2 sequences are MNHNS and SASEGT. V trimming: 0 bases; J trimming: 0 bases; junction bases outside the gene matches: 10. The CDR3 sequence is CASSEARSGGPNQETQYF. The CDR3 region has the DNA TGTGCCAGCAGTGAAGCCAGATCAGGGGGACCCAACCAAGAGACCCAGTACTTC.